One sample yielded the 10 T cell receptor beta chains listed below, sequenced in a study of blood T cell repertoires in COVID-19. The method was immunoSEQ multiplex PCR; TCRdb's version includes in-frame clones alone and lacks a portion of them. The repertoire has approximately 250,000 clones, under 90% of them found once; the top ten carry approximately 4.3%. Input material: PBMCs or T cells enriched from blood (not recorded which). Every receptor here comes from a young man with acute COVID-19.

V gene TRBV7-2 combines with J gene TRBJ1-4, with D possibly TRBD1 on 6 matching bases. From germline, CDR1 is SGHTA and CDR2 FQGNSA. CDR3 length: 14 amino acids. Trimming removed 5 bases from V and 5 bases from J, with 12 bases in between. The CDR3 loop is CASSRTALNEKLFF. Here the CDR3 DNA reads TGTGCCAGCAGCCGGACAGCTTTAAATGAAAAACTGTTTTTT.

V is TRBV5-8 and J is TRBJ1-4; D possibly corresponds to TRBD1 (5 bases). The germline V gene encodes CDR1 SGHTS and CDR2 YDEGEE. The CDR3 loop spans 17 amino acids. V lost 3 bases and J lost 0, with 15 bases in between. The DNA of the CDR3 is TGTGCCAGCAGCTCGGGGGACCACAGGACAACTAATGAAAAACTGTTTTTT. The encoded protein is CASSSGDHRTTNEKLFF.

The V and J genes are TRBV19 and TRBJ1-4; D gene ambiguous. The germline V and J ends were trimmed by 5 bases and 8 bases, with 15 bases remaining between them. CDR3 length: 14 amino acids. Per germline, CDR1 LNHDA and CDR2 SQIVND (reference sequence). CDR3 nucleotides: TGTGCCAGTAGTCTGGGCTGGAGGGAAGAAAAACTGTTTTTT. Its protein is CASSLGWREEKLFF.

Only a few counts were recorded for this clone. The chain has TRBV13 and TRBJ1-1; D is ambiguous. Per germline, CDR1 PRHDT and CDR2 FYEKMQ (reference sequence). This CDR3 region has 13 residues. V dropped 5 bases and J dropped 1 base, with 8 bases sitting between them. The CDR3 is CASSPSQNTEAFF. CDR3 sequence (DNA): TGTGCCAGCAGCCCGAGTCAGAACACTGAAGCTTTCTTT.

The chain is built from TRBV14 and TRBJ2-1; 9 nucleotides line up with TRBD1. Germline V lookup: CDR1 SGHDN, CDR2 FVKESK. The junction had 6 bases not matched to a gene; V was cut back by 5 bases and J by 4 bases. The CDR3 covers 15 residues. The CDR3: CASSYGQGRYNEQFF. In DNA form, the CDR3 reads TGTGCCAGCAGCTACGGACAGGGGAGGTACAATGAGCAGTTCTTC.

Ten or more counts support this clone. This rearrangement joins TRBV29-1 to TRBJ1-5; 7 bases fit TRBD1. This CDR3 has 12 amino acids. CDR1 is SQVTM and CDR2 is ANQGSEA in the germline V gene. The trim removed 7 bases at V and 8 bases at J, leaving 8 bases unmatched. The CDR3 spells CSGGGVGEPQHF. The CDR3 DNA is TGCAGCGGAGGGGGCGTCGGGGAGCCCCAGCATTTT.

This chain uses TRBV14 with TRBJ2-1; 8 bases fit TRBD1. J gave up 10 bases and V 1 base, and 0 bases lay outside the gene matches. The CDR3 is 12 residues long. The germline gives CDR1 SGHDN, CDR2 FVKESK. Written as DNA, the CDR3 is TGTGCCAGCAGCCAAGGGACAGGGGAGCAGTTCTTC. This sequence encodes CASSQGTGEQFF. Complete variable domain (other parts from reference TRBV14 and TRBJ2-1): EAGVTQFPSHSVIEKGQTVTLRCDPISGHDNLYWYRRVMGKEIKFLLHFVKESKQDESGMPNNRFLAERTGGTYSTLKVQPAELEDSGVYFCASSQGTGEQFFGPGTRLTVL.

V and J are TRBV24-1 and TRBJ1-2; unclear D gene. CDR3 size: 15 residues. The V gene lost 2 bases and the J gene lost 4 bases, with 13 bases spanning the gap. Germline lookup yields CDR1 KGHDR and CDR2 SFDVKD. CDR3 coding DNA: TGTGCCACCAGTGATTCTACCCTGAGCCTCTATGGCTACACCTTC. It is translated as CATSDSTLSLYGYTF.

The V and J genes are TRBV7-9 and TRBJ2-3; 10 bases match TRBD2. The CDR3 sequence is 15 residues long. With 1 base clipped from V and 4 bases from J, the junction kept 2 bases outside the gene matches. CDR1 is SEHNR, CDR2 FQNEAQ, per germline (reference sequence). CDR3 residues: CASSLGLAGADTQYF. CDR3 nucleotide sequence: TGTGCCAGCAGCTTAGGCCTAGCGGGAGCAGATACGCAGTATTTT.

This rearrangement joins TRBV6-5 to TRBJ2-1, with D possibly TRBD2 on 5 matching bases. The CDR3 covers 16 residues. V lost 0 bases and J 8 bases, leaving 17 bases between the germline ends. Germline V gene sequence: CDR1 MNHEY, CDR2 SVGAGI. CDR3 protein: CASSYSIEGSRDEQFF. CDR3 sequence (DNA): TGTGCCAGCAGTTACTCGATAGAAGGGAGCCGCGATGAGCAGTTCTTC.